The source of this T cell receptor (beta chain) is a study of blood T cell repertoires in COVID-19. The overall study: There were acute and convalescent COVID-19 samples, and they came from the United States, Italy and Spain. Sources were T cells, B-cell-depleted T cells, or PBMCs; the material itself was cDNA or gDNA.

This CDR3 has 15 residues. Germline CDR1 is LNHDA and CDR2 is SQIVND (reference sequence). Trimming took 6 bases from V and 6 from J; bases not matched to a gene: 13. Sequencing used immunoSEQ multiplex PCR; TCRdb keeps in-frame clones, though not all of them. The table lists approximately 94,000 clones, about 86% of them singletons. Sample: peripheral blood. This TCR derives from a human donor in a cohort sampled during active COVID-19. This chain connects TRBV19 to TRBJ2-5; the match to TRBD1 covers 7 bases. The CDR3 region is CASRGDSTLGKTQYF. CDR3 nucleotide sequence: TGTGCCAGTAGGGGGGACAGTACCTTGGGAAAGACCCAGTACTTC.